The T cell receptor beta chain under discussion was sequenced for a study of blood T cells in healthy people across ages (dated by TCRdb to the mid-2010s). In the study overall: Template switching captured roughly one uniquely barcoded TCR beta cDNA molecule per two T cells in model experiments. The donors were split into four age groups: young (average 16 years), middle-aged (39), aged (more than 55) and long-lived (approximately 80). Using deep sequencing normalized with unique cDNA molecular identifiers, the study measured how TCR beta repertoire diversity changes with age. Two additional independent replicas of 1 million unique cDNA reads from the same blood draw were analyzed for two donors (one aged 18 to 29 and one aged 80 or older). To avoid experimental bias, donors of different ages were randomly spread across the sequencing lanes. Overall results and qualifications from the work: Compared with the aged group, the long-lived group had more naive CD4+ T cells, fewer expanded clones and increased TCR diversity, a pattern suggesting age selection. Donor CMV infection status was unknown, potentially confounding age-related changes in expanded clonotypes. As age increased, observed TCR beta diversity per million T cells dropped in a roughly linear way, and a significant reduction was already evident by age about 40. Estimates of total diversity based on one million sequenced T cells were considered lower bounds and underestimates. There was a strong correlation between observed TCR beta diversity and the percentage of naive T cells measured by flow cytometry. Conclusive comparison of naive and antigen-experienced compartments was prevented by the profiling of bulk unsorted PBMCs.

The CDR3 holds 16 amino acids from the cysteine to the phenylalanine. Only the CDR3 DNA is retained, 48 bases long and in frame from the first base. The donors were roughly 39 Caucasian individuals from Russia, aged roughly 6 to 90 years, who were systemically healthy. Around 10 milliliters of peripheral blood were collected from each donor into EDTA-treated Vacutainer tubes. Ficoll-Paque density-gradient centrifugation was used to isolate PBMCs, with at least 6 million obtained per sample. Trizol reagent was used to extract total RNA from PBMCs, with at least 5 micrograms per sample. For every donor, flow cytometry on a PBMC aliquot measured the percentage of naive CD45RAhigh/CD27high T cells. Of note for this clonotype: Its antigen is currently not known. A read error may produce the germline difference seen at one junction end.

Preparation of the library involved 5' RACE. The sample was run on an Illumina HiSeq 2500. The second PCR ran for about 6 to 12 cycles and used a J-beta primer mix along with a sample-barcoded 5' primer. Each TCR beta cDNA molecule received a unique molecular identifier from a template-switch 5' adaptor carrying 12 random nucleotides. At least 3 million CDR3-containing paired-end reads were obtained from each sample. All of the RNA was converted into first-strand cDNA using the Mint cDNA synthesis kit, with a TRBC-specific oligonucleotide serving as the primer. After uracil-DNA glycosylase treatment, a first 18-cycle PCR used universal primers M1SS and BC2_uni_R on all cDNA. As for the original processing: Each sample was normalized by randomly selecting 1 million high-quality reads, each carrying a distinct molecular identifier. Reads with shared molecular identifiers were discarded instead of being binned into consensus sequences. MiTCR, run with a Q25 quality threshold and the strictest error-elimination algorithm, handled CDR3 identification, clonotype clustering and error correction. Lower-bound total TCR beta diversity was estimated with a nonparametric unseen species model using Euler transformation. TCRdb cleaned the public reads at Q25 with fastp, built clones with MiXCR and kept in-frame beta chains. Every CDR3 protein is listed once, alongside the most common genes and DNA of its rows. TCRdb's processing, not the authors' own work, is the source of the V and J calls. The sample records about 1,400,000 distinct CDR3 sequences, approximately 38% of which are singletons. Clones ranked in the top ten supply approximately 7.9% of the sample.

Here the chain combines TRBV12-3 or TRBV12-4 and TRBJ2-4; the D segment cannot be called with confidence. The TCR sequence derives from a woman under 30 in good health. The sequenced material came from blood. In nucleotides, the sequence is TGTGCCAGCAGCTTAGGTCTATTGATAGCCAAAAACATTCAGTACTTC. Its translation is CASSLGLLIAKNIQYF.